These T cell receptor beta chains were read from a single sample in a study of cytomegalovirus exposure and HLA in healthy donors. Clones were sequenced by immunoSEQ multiplex PCR, and TCRdb holds only the in-frame ones, with some missing. Of 95,000 to 100,000 clones listed, roughly 76% are singletons. Material: PBMCs. All receptors derive from a human donor in good health. Each CDR3 is given with its conserved first and last residue.

TRBJ2-2 | TRBV7-7 | CASSLLIGRGGNGELFF
TRBJ2-2 | TRBV6-5 | CASRTGHLNTGELFF
TRBJ1-1 | TRBV5-4 | CASSSRTGNTEAFF
TRBJ2-1 | TRBV9 | CASSVGSSSYNEQFF
TRBJ2-7 | TRBV5-4 | CASSLGGGGTYEQYF
TRBJ2-2 | TRBV5-1 | CASRLGYRGTAGELFF
TRBJ2-1 | TRBV25-1 | CASSGQGGYNEQFF
TRBJ2-6 | TRBV29-1 | CSVGGYSGANVLTF
TRBJ1-2 | TRBV6-1 | CASSGLAGGVYGYPF
TRBJ2-2 | TRBV10-3 | CAISAGTDTGELFF
TRBJ2-7 | TRBV19 | CASSISGGGAQFYEQYF
TRBJ1-2 | TRBV29-1 | CSVRTGGGGYTF
TRBJ1-6 | TRBV5-6 | CASSLAGGQGFSSSPLHF
- | TRBV2 | CASSEARQGEQYF
TRBJ1-2 | TRBV7-9 | CASSTRTGGEQGYGYTF
TRBJ1-1 | TRBV9 | CASSVGTGGNTEAFF
TRBJ1-1 | TRBV19 | CASSTDINRAATEAFF